This TCR beta chain was obtained from a study of blood T cell repertoires in COVID-19. TCRdb's table, derived via immunoSEQ multiplex PCR, lists solely in-frame clones and lacks some. The data contain 350,000 or so clones, roughly 90% of them singletons. Germline CDR1 is MGHRA and CDR2 is YSYEKL. The V and J ends lost 1 base and 0 bases, in that order; junction bases with no gene match: 15. This CDR3 is built from 21 residues. This clonotype was obtained from a young woman who had recovered from COVID-19. The sequencing sample was made of PBMCs or T cells enriched from blood (not recorded which). The chain uses TRBV4-1 and TRBJ1-1; the match to TRBD1 covers 12 bases. CDR3: CASSQGRDRGLAPIMNTEAFF. The CDR3 nucleotides are TGCGCCAGCAGCCAAGGCAGGGACAGGGGGCTAGCGCCTATCATGAACACTGAAGCTTTCTTT.